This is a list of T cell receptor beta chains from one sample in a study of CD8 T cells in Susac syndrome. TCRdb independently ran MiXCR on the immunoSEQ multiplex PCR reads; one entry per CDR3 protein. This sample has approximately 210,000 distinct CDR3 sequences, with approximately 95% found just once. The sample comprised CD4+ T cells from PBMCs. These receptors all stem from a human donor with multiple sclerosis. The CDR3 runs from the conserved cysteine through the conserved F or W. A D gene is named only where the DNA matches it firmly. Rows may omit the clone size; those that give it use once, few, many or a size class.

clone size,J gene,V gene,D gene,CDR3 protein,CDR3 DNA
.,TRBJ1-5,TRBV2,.,CASMRGWGQPQHF,TGTGCCAGCATGAGGGGATGGGGTCAGCCCCAGCATTTT
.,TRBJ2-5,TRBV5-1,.,CASSDGGGLTTQYF,TGCGCCAGCAGCGACGGCGGGGGCCTCACGACCCAGTACTTC
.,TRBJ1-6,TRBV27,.,CASARDNSPLHF,TGTGCCAGCGCGCGCGATAATTCACCCCTCCACTTT
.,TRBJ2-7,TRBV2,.,CASREGIEQYF,TGTGCCAGCAGGGAGGGAATCGAGCAGTACTTC
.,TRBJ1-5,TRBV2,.,CASSDTSNQPQHF,TGTGCCAGCTCGGACACAAGCAATCAGCCCCAGCATTTT
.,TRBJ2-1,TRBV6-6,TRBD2,CASSYISGRGVEQFF,TGTGCCAGCAGTTATATCAGCGGGAGAGGAGTTGAGCAGTTCTTC
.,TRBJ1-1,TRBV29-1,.,CSVGNRWNTEAFF,TGCAGCGTTGGAAACAGGTGGAACACTGAAGCTTTCTTT
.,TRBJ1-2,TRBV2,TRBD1,CARDSYQGAYGYTF,TGTGCCAGGGACTCATATCAGGGGGCCTATGGCTACACCTTC
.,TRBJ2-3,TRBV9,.,CASSVTYTNTQYF,TGTGCCAGCAGCGTAACTTATACCAATACGCAGTATTTT
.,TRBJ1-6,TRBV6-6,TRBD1,CASSHGTANSPLHF,TGTGCCAGCAGTCACGGGACAGCCAATTCACCCCTCCACTTT
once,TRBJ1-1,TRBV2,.,CASSEEEGDTEAFF,TGTGCCAGCAGTGAGGAGGAAGGGGACACTGAAGCTTTCTTT
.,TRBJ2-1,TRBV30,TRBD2,CASGLAGNEQFF,TGTGCCAGCGGACTAGCGGGGAATGAGCAGTTCTTC
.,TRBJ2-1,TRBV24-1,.,CATSDPGRNNEQFF,TGTGCCACCAGTGACCCGGGACGGAACAATGAGCAGTTCTTC
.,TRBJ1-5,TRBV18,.,CASSRGMSNQPQHF,TGTGCCAGCTCACGAGGGATGAGCAATCAGCCCCAGCATTTT
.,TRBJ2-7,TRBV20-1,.,CSARVPVIPYEQYF,TGCAGTGCTAGAGTTCCGGTGATCCCCTACGAGCAGTACTTC
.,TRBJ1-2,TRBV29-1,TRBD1,CSVDPYVQGRDGYTF,TGCAGCGTTGATCCCTACGTACAGGGGAGGGATGGCTACACCTTC
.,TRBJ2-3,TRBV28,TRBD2,CASSPGLAGGVTGTQYF,TGTGCCAGCAGCCCGGGACTAGCGGGAGGGGTGACTGGTACGCAGTATTTT
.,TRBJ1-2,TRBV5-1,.,CASSLGQAHYGYTF,TGCGCCAGCAGCTTGGGGCAGGCCCACTATGGCTACACCTTC
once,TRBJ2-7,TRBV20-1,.,CSAREGFGPYEQYF,TGCAGTGCTAGAGAAGGGTTTGGCCCCTACGAGCAGTACTTC
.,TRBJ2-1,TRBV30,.,CAGTGFNEQFF,TGTGCCGGTACAGGGTTCAATGAGCAGTTCTTC
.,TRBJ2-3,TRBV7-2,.,CASSSPLSTDTQYF,TGTGCCAGCAGCTCCCCCTTAAGCACAGATACGCAGTATTTT
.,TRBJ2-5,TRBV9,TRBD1,CASSVSGTGASETQYF,TGTGCCAGCAGCGTATCGGGGACAGGGGCTTCGGAGACCCAGTACTTC
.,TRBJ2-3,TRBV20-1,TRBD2,CSARRPTSGGLRTDTQYF,TGCAGTGCTAGAAGGCCGACTAGCGGAGGTCTCCGCACAGATACGCAGTATTTT
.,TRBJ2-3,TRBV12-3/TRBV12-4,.,CASSSLRGSPTSTDTQYF,TGTGCCAGCAGTTCCCTTCGGGGCAGCCCGACTAGCACAGATACGCAGTATTTT
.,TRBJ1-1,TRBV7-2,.,CASSSQTGNTEAFF,TGTGCCAGCAGCTCCCAGACAGGGAACACTGAAGCTTTCTTT
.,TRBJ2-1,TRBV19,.,CASRRTTYNEQFF,TGTGCCAGTAGGCGAACTACCTACAATGAGCAGTTCTTC
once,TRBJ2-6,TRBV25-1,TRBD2,CASSGRGGWSGANVLTF,TGTGCCAGCAGTGGACGGGGGGGCTGGTCCGGGGCCAACGTCCTGACTTTC
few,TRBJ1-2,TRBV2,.,CASSDRGYGYTF,TGTGCCAGCAGTGATCGGGGTTATGGCTACACCTTC
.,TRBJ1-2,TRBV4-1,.,CASGGSYGYTF,TGCGCCTCGGGGGGGTCTTATGGCTACACCTTC
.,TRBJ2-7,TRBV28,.,CASSLLKYEQYF,TGTGCCAGCAGTTTACTAAAATACGAGCAGTACTTC
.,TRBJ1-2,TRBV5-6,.,CASSLTDGYTF,TGTGCCAGCAGCTTGACGGATGGCTACACCTTC
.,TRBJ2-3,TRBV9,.,CASSVGVGTTDTQYF,TGTGCCAGCAGCGTAGGAGTGGGGACCACAGATACGCAGTATTTT
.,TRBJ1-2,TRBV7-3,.,CASGELVRGYTF,TGTGCCAGCGGGGAGTTGGTTCGAGGCTACACCTTC
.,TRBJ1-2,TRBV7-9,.,CASSSRVVTEVGYTF,TGTGCCAGCAGCTCCCGGGTGGTGACCGAAGTTGGCTACACCTTC
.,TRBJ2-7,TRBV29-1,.,CSVEVARNRRYF,TGCAGCGTTGAAGTGGCGAGAAATAGGCGGTACTTC
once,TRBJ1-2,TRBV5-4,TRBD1,CASSLGDRVYSTF,TGTGCCAGCAGCTTGGGGGACAGGGTATATTCCACCTTC
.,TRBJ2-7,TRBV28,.,CASSAGKTPYEQYF,TGTGCGAGTAGCGCGGGGAAAACTCCCTACGAGCAGTACTTC
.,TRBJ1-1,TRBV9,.,CASTRGPQRGTEAFF,TGTGCCAGCACCCGAGGCCCCCAAAGGGGCACTGAAGCTTTCTTT
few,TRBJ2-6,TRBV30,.,CAWSVLSGANVLTF,TGTGCCTGGAGTGTCCTTTCTGGGGCCAACGTCCTGACTTTC
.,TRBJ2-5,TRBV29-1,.,CSVAAGQETQYF,TGCAGCGTTGCCGCGGGTCAAGAGACCCAGTACTTC
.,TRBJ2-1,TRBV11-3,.,CASSPSPMNEQFF,TGTGCCAGCAGCCCCTCGCCAATGAATGAGCAGTTCTTC
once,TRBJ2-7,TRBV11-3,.,CASSSWAYEQYF,TGTGCCAGCTCCTCCTGGGCCTACGAGCAGTACTTC
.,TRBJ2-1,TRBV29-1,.,CSVEVRYYNEQFF,TGCAGCGTTGAAGTTCGGTACTACAATGAGCAGTTCTTC
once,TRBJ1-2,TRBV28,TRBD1,CASRDRIGGYTF,TGTGCCAGCCGGGACAGGATTGGGGGCTACACCTTC
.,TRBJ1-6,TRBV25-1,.,CASISEAASPLHF,TGTGCCAGCATATCCGAGGCGGCTTCACCCCTCCACTTT
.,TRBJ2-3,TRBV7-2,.,CASKASRGTDTQYF,TGTGCCAGCAAAGCGTCTAGGGGCACAGATACGCAGTATTTT
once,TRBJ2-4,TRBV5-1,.,CASKGDEAKNIQYF,TGCGCCAGCAAAGGGGACGAGGCCAAAAACATTCAGTACTTC
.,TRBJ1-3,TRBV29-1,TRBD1,CSARGQVGNTIYF,TGCAGCGCAAGAGGACAGGTTGGAAACACCATATATTTT
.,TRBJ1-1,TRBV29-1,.,CSVLRERDWRSTEAFF,TGCAGCGTTCTAAGGGAGCGGGATTGGAGATCCACTGAAGCTTTCTTT
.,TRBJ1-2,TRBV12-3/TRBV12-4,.,CASSQYRVYGYTF,TGTGCCAGCAGTCAGTACAGGGTCTATGGCTACACCTTC
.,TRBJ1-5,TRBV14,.,CASSQLGGNQPQHF,TGTGCCAGCAGCCAACTAGGTGGCAATCAGCCCCAGCATTTT
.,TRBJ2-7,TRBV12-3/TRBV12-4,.,CASSPILYEQYF,TGTGCCAGCAGTCCCATCCTCTACGAGCAGTACTTC
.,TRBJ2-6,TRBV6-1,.,CASRWDTHSGANVLTF,TGTGCCAGCAGGTGGGATACCCACTCTGGGGCCAACGTCCTGACTTTC